Listed below are T cell receptor beta chains from one sample, sequenced in a study of T-cell reconstitution after alpha-beta-depleted transplantation in children. Each CDR3 protein is one row after TCRdb ran MiXCR on the PCR reads. Of under 400,000 distinct CDR3 sequences detected, more than 20% appear once; the ten largest clones hold 11%. This sample comprised PBMCs, mostly from graft donor cells, obtained 180 days after TCRalphabeta/CD19-depleted stem cell transplant. These receptors originate from a male patient aged 10-17 years who had a stem cell transplant for acute lymphoblastic leukemia, so the T cells may come from the graft donor. Both conserved end residues are trimmed from each CDR3. Some rows have no size entry. The others give once, few or many, or a class for an expanded clone.

v_call	j_call	clone_size	cdr3_aa
TRBV20-1	TRBJ2-1	few	SAKRVGLYNEQF
TRBV15	TRBJ2-5	many	ATSRKRRMYQETQY
TRBV12-3/TRBV12-4	TRBJ2-5	few	ASSQRGFSQETQY
TRBV4-1	TRBJ2-7	NA	ASCQVLVSYEQY
TRBV5-1	TRBJ2-2	few	ASSYGSPTGELF
TRBV10-3	TRBJ2-5	few	AISGRTGETQY
TRBV6-1	TRBJ2-1	NA	ASSARQKPSYNEQF
TRBV29-1	TRBJ2-3	NA	SAQVGLAGIVGTDTQY
TRBV27	TRBJ2-1	few	ASLRAGNMNDEQF
TRBV7-6	TRBJ2-3	NA	ASSWTSGIDTQY
TRBV7-9	TRBJ2-1	NA	ASSLPRTSPSYNEQF
TRBV18	TRBJ2-1	few	ASSPPGLAGGGRREQF
TRBV19	TRBJ2-7	few	ASSFPGQGGYEQY
TRBV2	TRBJ2-7	few	ASSDQGYEQY
TRBV5-5	TRBJ2-7	NA	ASSLTAGAYEQY
TRBV6-6	TRBJ2-3	NA	ASSCGDTDTQY
TRBV12-3/TRBV12-4	TRBJ2-5	many	ASSPSTGRFETQY
TRBV20-1	TRBJ1-2	NA	SARGGDRYT
TRBV4-2	TRBJ2-1	few	ASSQAGANNEQF
TRBV20-1	TRBJ2-7	NA	SANPQGVGYEQY
TRBV12-3/TRBV12-4	TRBJ2-1	NA	ASSPGTSGSEQF
TRBV5-1	TRBJ2-5	NA	ASSLLAGDQETQY
TRBV24-1	TRBJ2-7	NA	ATSDSAWGIYEQY
TRBV5-1	TRBJ2-6	NA	ASLPGVGSGANVLT
TRBV5-1	TRBJ1-3	NA	ASSFTGTALSGNTIY
TRBV9	TRBJ2-1	few	ASSVGAGSYNEQF
TRBV7-9	TRBJ2-2	many	ASENTGELF
TRBV5-1	TRBJ2-7	NA	ASRLRAGQEQY
TRBV5-1	TRBJ2-7	NA	ASRQSYEQY
TRBV12-3/TRBV12-4	TRBJ2-2	NA	ASTPGTGELF